The 10 T cell receptor beta chains below come from one sample, sequenced in a study of T cells in localized non-small cell lung cancer. This table comes from immunoSEQ multiplex PCR, and its TCRdb copy is limited to in-frame clones, with some not included. The profile covers 50,000 or so clones, with less than 85% appearing a single time and approximately 4.8% taken by the ten largest. Source: PBMCs, taken before any cancer treatment. All receptors come from a woman aged 35-75 years with stage II lung adenocarcinoma.

This chain uses TRBV7-9 with TRBJ2-5; maybe TRBD2 (7 bases). The CDR3 spans 15 residues. From germline, CDR1 is SEHNR and CDR2 FQNEAQ (reference sequence). V was clipped by 4 bases and J by 3 bases, with 15 bases between them. The DNA of the CDR3 is TGTGCCAGCAGCTCACCGGGGGGCGGAAAAGAGACCCAGTACTTC. This sequence encodes CASSSPGGGKETQYF.

The chain couples TRBV4-1 to TRBJ2-1; D is uncertain. From germline, CDR1 is MGHRA and CDR2 YSYEKL. V shed 1 base and J shed 7 bases, with 11 bases lying between them. The CDR3 has 14 amino acids. The CDR3 nucleotides are TGCGCCAGCAGCCAAGCGGCAGGTCAGAATGAGCAGTTCTTC. Amino acid sequence: CASSQAAGQNEQFF.

The genes are TRBV2 and TRBJ2-3, with D possibly TRBD2 on 6 matching bases. V was shortened by 7 bases and J by 3 bases, with 14 bases between the two germline ends. CDR3 size: 14 residues. Germline V gene data show CDR1 as SNHLY and CDR2 as FYNNEI. Written as DNA, the CDR3 is TGTGCCAGCATTCGCGGGGAGGTAACAGATACGCAGTATTTT. Encoded protein: CASIRGEVTDTQYF.

The gene calls are TRBV6-4 and TRBJ1-5; D call uncertain. CDR1 MRHNA and CDR2 SNTAGT come from the germline V gene. V was trimmed by 10 bases and J by 7 bases, leaving 23 bases between them. The CDR3 is 15 amino acids. CDR3 sequence reads: CATIYEQVPPQPQHF. CDR3 DNA sequence: TGTGCCACCATCTATGAACAAGTTCCCCCCCAGCCCCAGCATTTT.

The rearrangement links TRBV10-3 to TRBJ2-6; 9 bases align to TRBD1. The germline V gene encodes CDR1 ENHRY and CDR2 SYGVKD. Unmatched junction bases numbered 6, after V lost 11 bases and J lost 4 bases. The CDR3 covers 14 residues. CDR3 sequence (DNA): TGTGCCGTGGGGACAGGGTCCGGGGCCAACGTCCTGACTTTC. It translates to CAVGTGSGANVLTF.

This clone was seen a handful of times. V and J are TRBV7-3 and TRBJ2-3; 10 positions agree with TRBD2. This CDR3 has 15 residues. V dropped 4 bases and J dropped 2; count of bases not matched to a gene: 3. Germline lookup yields CDR1 SGHTA and CDR2 FQGTGA. CDR3 nucleotides: TGTGCCAGCAGCTCGAGCGGGGGGGCCACAGATACGCAGTATTTT. It codes for CASSSSGGATDTQYF.

V gene TRBV5-1 combines with J gene TRBJ1-3, with unresolved D. Germline CDR1 reads SGHRS; CDR2 reads YFSETQ. The germline V and J ends were trimmed by 0 bases and 4 bases, with 14 bases remaining between them. The CDR3 length is 16 residues. The CDR3 DNA follows: TGCGCCAGCAGCTTGGCCGGGCCGGCTTTAGGAAACACCATATATTTT. Amino acids: CASSLAGPALGNTIYF.

This chain joins TRBV7-8 and TRBJ1-1; tentatively, D is TRBD1 (5 bases). Germline CDR1 SGHVS, CDR2 FQNEAQ. This CDR3 comprises 15 residues. V was trimmed by 2 bases and J by 0 bases, leaving 10 bases between them. The CDR3 loop is CASSLSRGVNTEAFF. The CDR3 nucleotides are TGTGCCAGCAGCTTATCTCGGGGCGTGAACACTGAAGCTTTCTTT.

The genes are TRBV19 and TRBJ1-1; weak D call: TRBD1 (5 bases). V lost 3 bases and J lost 1, with 12 bases in between. The CDR3 runs to 15 residues. Germline V gene lookup returns CDR1 LNHDA and CDR2 SQIVND (reference sequence). Here the CDR3 DNA reads TGTGCCAGTAGTATGTTCGCCCAGGGGAACACTGAAGCTTTCTTT. Translating gives CASSMFAQGNTEAFF.

V gene TRBV5-1 combines with J gene TRBJ1-2, with a weak D call TRBD1 (6 bases). The germline V gene has CDR1 SGHRS and CDR2 YFSETQ. V was clipped by 0 bases and J by 4 bases, with 10 bases between them. The CDR3 contains 14 residues. Here the CDR3 reads CASSLGQEVYGYTF. The DNA for the CDR3 is TGCGCCAGCAGCTTGGGACAGGAGGTCTATGGCTACACCTTC.